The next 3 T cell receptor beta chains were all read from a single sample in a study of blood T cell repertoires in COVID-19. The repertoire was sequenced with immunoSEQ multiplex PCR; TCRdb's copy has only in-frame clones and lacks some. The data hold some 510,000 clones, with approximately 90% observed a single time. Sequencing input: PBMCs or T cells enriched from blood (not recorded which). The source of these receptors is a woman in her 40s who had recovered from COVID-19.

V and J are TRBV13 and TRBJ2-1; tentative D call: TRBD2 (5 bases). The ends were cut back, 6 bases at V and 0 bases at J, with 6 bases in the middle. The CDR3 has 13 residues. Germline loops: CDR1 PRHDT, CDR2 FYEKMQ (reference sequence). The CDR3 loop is CASRGSSYNEQFF. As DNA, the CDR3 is TGTGCCAGCAGGGGGAGCTCCTACAATGAGCAGTTCTTC.

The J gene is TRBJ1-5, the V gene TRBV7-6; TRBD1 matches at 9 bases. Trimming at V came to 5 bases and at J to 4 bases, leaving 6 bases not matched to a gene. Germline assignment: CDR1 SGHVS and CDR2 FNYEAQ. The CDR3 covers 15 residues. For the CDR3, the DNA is TGTGCCAGCAGCCTCGGGACAGGGAGGAATCAGCCCCAGCATTTT. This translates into CASSLGTGRNQPQHF. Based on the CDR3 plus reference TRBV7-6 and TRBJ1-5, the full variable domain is GAGVSQSPRYKVTKRGQDVALRCDPISGHVSLYWYRQALGQGPEFLTYFNYEAQQDKSGLPNDRFSAERPEGSISTLTIQRTEQRDSAMYRCASSLGTGRNQPQHFGDGTRLSIL.

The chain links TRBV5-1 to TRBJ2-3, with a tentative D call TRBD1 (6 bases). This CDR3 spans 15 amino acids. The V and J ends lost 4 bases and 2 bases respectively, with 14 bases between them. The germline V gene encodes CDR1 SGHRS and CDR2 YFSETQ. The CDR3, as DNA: TGCGCCAGCAGCCAGGGACAACCATCCACAGATACGCAGTATTTT. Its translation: CASSQGQPSTDTQYF.